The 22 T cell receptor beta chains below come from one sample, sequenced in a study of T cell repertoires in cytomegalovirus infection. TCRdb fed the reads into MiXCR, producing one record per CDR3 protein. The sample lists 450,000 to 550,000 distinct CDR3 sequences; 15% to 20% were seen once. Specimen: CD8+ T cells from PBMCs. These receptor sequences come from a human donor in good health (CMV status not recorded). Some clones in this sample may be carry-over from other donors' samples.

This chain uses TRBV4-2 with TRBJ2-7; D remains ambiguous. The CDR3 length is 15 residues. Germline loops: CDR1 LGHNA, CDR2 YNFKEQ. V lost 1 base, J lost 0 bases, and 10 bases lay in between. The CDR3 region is CASSQAGVTSYEQYF. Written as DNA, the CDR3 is TGTGCCAGCAGCCAAGCGGGTGTAACCTCCTACGAGCAGTACTTC.

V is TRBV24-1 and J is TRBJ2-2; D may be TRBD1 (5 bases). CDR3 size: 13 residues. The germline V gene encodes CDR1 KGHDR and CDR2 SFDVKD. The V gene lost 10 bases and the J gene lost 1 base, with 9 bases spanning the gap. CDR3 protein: CATQDKNTGELFF. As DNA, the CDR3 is TGTGCCACGCAGGACAAGAACACCGGGGAGCTGTTTTTT.

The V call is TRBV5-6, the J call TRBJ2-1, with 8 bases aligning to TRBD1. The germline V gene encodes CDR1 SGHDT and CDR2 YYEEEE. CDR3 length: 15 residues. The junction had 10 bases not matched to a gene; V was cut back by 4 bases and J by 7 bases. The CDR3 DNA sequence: TGTGCCAGCAGCAACCGACAGGGGTTGAATAATGAGCAGTTCTTC. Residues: CASSNRQGLNNEQFF. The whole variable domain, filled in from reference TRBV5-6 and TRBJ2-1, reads DAGVTQSPTHLIKTRGQQVTLRCSPKSGHDTVSWYQQALGQGPQFIFQYYEEEERQRGNFPDRFSGHQFPNYSSELNVNALLLGDSALYLCASSNRQGLNNEQFFGPGTRLTVL.

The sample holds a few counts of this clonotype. CDR3 region: CATSAGQGATDTQYF. For the CDR3, the DNA is TGTGCCACCAGTGCGGGACAGGGGGCCACAGATACGCAGTATTTT. This chain connects TRBV24-1 to TRBJ2-3; 12 positions match TRBD1. In germline, CDR1 is KGHDR, CDR2 SFDVKD. The CDR3 totals 15 residues. V shed 5 bases, J shed 2 bases, and the junction held 1 base outside the gene matches.

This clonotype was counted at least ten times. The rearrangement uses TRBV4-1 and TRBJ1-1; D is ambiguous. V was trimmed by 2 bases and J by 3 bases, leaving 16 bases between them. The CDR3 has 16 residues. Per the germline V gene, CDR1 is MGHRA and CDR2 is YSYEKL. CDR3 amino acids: CASSQLREALDTEAFF. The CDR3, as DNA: TGCGCCAGCAGCCAACTTCGAGAGGCGTTGGACACTGAAGCTTTCTTT.

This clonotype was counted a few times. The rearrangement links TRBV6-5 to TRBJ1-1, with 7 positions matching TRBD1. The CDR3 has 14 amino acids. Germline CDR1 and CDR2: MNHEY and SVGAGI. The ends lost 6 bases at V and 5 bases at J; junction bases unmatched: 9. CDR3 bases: TGTGCCAGCAGGGTTAGGGGGCGCCGGACTGAAGCTTTCTTT. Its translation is CASRVRGRRTEAFF.

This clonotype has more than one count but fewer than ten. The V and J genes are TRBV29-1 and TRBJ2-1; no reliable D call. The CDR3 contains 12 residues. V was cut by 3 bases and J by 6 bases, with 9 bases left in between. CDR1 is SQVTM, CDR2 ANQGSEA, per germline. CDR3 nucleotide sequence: TGCAGCGTTGAGTCGATAACCAATGAGCAGTTCTTC. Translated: CSVESITNEQFF.

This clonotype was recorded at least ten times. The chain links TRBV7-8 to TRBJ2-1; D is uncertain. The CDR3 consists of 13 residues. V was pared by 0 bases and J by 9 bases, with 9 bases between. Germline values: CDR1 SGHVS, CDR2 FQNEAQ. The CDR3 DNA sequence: TGTGCCAGCAGCTTAGCTTTAGGTATTGAGCAGTTCTTC. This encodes CASSLALGIEQFF.

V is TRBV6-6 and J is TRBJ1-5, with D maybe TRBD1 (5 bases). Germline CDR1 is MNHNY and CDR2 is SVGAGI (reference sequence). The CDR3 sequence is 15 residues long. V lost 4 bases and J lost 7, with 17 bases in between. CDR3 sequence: CASSSPRETDQPQHF. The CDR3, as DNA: TGTGCCAGCAGTTCCCCCCGTGAGACAGACCAGCCCCAGCATTTT.

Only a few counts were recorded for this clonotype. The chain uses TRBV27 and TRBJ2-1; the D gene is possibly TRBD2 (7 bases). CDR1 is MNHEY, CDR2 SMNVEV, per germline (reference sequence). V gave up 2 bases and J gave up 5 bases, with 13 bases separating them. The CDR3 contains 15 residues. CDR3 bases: TGTGCCAGCAGTTTACCCGGGGGGCAAAACAATGAGCAGTTCTTC. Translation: CASSLPGGQNNEQFF.

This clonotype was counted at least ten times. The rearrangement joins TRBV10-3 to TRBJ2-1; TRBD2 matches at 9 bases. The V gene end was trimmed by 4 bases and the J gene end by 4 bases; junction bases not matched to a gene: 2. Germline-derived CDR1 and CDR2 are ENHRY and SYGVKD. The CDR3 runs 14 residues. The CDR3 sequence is CAISVAGGYNEQFF. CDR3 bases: TGTGCCATCAGTGTCGCGGGAGGGTACAATGAGCAGTTCTTC.

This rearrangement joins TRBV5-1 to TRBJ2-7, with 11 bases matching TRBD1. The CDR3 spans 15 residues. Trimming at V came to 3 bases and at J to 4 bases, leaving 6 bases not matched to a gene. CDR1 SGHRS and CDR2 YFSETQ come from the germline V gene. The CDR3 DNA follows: TGCGCCAGCAGCTACGGACAGGGGGCGCGATACGAGCAGTACTTC. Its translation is CASSYGQGARYEQYF.

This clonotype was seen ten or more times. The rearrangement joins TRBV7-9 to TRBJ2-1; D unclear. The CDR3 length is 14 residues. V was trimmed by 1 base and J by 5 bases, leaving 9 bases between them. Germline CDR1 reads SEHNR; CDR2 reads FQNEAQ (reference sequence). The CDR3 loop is CASSLEAQDNEQFF. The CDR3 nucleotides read TGTGCCAGCAGCTTAGAGGCGCAGGACAATGAGCAGTTCTTC.

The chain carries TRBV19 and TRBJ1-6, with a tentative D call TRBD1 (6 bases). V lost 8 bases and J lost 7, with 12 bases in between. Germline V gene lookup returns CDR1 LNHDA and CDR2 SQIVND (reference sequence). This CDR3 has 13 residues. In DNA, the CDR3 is TGTGCCAGTGGAACAGGGCCCAATTCACCCCTCCACTTT. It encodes CASGTGPNSPLHF.

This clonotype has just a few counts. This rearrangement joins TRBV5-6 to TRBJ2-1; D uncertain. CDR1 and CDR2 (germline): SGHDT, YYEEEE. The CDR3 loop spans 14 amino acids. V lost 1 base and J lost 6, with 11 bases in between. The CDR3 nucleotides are TGTGCCAGCAGCTTGAGGCTGGGAACCAATGAGCAGTTCTTC. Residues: CASSLRLGTNEQFF.

CDR3: CASSVRLAGSTDTQYF. The CDR3 nucleotides are TGTGCCAGCAGCGTAAGACTAGCGGGGAGCACAGATACGCAGTATTTT. This chain joins TRBV9 and TRBJ2-3; 11 bases align to TRBD2. The CDR3 totals 16 residues. J was trimmed by 0 bases and V by 1 base; bases with no gene match: 1. Germline V CDR1 and CDR2: SGDLS, YYNGEE.

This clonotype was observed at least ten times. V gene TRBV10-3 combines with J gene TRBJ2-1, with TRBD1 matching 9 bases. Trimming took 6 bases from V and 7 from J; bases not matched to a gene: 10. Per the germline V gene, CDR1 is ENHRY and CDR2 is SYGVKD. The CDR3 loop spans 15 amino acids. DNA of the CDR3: TGTGCCATCAGCCCCCCGGGACAGGGCCCGAATGAGCAGTTCTTC. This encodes CAISPPGQGPNEQFF.

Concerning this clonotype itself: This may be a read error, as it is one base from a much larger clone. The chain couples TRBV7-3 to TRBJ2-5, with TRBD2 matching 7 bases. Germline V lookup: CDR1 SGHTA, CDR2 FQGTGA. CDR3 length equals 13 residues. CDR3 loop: CASSFGGGETRYF. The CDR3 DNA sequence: TGTGCCAGCAGCTTTGGCGGGGGTGAGACCCGGTACTTC.

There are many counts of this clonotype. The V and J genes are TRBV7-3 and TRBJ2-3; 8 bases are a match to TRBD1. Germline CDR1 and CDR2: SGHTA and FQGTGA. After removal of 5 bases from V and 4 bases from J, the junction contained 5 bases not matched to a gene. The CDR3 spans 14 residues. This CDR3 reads CASSPLTGADTQYF. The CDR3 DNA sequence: TGTGCCAGCAGCCCCTTGACAGGGGCAGATACGCAGTATTTT.

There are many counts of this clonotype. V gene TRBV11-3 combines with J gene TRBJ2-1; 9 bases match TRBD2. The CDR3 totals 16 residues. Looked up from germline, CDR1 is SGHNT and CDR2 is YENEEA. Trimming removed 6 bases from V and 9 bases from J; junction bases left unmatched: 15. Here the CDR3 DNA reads TGTGCCAGCAGTGAGAGTGGGGCGGGAGGGCGCGGTGAGCAGTTCTTC. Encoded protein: CASSESGAGGRGEQFF.

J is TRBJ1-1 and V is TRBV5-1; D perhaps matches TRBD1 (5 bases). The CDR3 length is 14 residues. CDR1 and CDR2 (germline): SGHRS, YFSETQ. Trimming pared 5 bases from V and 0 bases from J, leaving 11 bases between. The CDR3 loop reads CASSYRSMNTEAFF. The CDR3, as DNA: TGCGCCAGCAGTTACAGGAGCATGAACACTGAAGCTTTCTTT.

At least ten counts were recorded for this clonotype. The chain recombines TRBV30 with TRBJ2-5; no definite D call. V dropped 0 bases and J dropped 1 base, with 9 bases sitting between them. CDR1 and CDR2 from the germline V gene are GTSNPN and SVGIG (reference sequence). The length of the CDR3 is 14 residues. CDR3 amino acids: CAWSVGQAQETQYF. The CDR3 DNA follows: TGTGCCTGGAGTGTAGGGCAGGCCCAAGAGACCCAGTACTTC.